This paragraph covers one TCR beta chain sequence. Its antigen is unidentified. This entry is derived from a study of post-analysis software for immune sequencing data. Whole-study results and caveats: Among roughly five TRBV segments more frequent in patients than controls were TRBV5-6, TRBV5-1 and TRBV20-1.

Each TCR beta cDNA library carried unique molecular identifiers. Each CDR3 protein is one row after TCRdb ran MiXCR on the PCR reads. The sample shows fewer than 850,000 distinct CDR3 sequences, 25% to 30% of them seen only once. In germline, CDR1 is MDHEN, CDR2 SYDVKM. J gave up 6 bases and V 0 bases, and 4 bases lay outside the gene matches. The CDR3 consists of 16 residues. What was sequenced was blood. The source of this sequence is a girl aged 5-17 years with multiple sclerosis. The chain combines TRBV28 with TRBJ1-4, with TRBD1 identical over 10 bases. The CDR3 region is CASSLWTGGEYEKLFF. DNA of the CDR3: TGTGCCAGCAGTTTATGGACAGGGGGCGAATATGAAAAACTGTTTTTT.